The rows below give T cell receptor beta chains drawn from one sample of a study of cytomegalovirus exposure and HLA in healthy donors. TCRdb's copy holds only in-frame clones and misses some; the assay was immunoSEQ multiplex PCR. Here the sample spans 150,000 to 200,000 clones, more than 65% being singletons. Sequenced input: PBMCs. The receptor source for this set is a man over 45 in good health and CMV-seropositive. Each CDR3 is given with its conserved first and last residue. Fields, in order: CDR3 DNA, CDR3 protein, J gene, clone size, CDR3 length, V gene, D gene. D genes are given only for firm matches. A row's size may be missing; if present it is once, few, many or a size class.

cdr3_nt: TGTGCCAGCAGCCATACTAGCAGGGGGTACAATGAGCAGTTCTTC
cdr3_aa: CASSHTSRGYNEQFF
j_call: TRBJ2-1
clone_size: once
cdr3_length: 15
v_call: TRBV5-6
d_call: .

cdr3_nt: TGCGCCAGCAGCTTGGGACAGCCAAACACCGGGGAGCTGTTTTTT
cdr3_aa: CASSLGQPNTGELFF
j_call: TRBJ2-2
clone_size: .
cdr3_length: 15
v_call: TRBV5-1
d_call: .

cdr3_nt: TGTGCCAGCAGCAGCGGCGGGGGGGGACAAGAGACCCAGTACTTC
cdr3_aa: CASSSGGGGQETQYF
j_call: TRBJ2-5
clone_size: few
cdr3_length: 15
v_call: TRBV2
d_call: TRBD2

cdr3_nt: TGCGCCAGCAGCTTGGTTCCCGGGGGGGCCATCTTGGAGACCCAGTACTTC
cdr3_aa: CASSLVPGGAILETQYF
j_call: TRBJ2-5
clone_size: .
cdr3_length: 17
v_call: TRBV5-1
d_call: TRBD2

cdr3_nt: TGCGCCAGCAGCCCACAGGACCCCGGTGAAAAACTGTTTTTT
cdr3_aa: CASSPQDPGEKLFF
j_call: TRBJ1-4
clone_size: .
cdr3_length: 14
v_call: TRBV5-1
d_call: .

cdr3_nt: TGTGCCAGCAGCTTAGCGGGGAGACAGGGGGACGGCTACACCTTC
cdr3_aa: CASSLAGRQGDGYTF
j_call: TRBJ1-2
clone_size: .
cdr3_length: 15
v_call: TRBV7-2
d_call: TRBD1

cdr3_nt: TGCAGCGCTTCCGGCGGGCTAGCGGGGGGGCCCCCAGATACGCAGTATTTT
cdr3_aa: CSASGGLAGGPPDTQYF
j_call: TRBJ2-3
clone_size: .
cdr3_length: 17
v_call: TRBV29-1
d_call: TRBD2

cdr3_nt: TGTGCCAGCAGCCTCGGACAGGCCTCCTACGAGCAGTACTTC
cdr3_aa: CASSLGQASYEQYF
j_call: TRBJ2-7
clone_size: .
cdr3_length: 14
v_call: TRBV7-9
d_call: TRBD1

cdr3_nt: TGTGCCAGCAGCTTGGACGGGGGGCATATGGAGAACACTGAAGCTTTCTTT
cdr3_aa: CASSLDGGHMENTEAFF
j_call: TRBJ1-1
clone_size: .
cdr3_length: 17
v_call: TRBV5-6
d_call: .

cdr3_nt: TGTGCCAGCAGCTTTCCACCAGGGGGAACCTATAATTCACCCCTCCACTTT
cdr3_aa: CASSFPPGGTYNSPLHF
j_call: TRBJ1-6
clone_size: .
cdr3_length: 17
v_call: TRBV5-8
d_call: TRBD1

cdr3_nt: TGTGCCAGCAGCGCCCCGGGACTAGCGGTCTTTGAGCAGTTCTTC
cdr3_aa: CASSAPGLAVFEQFF
j_call: TRBJ2-1
clone_size: once
cdr3_length: 15
v_call: TRBV11-3
d_call: TRBD2

cdr3_nt: TGTGCCAGCAGCTCCGGCCAGGTCGGAGGCCTCAATGAGCAGTTCTTC
cdr3_aa: CASSSGQVGGLNEQFF
j_call: TRBJ2-1
clone_size: .
cdr3_length: 16
v_call: TRBV7-9
d_call: .

cdr3_nt: TGTGCCAGCAGCTTACTAGCGGGGGCCAATGAGCAGTTCTTC
cdr3_aa: CASSLLAGANEQFF
j_call: TRBJ2-1
clone_size: .
cdr3_length: 14
v_call: TRBV7-6
d_call: TRBD2

cdr3_nt: TGCGCCAGCAGCCGCGACAGGGTCGAGACCCAGTACTTC
cdr3_aa: CASSRDRVETQYF
j_call: TRBJ2-5
clone_size: .
cdr3_length: 13
v_call: TRBV5-1
d_call: TRBD1

cdr3_nt: TGCGCCAGCAGCCCGGGGACAGGGGGCCCTAATTCACCCCTCCACTTT
cdr3_aa: CASSPGTGGPNSPLHF
j_call: TRBJ1-6
clone_size: .
cdr3_length: 16
v_call: TRBV5-1
d_call: TRBD1